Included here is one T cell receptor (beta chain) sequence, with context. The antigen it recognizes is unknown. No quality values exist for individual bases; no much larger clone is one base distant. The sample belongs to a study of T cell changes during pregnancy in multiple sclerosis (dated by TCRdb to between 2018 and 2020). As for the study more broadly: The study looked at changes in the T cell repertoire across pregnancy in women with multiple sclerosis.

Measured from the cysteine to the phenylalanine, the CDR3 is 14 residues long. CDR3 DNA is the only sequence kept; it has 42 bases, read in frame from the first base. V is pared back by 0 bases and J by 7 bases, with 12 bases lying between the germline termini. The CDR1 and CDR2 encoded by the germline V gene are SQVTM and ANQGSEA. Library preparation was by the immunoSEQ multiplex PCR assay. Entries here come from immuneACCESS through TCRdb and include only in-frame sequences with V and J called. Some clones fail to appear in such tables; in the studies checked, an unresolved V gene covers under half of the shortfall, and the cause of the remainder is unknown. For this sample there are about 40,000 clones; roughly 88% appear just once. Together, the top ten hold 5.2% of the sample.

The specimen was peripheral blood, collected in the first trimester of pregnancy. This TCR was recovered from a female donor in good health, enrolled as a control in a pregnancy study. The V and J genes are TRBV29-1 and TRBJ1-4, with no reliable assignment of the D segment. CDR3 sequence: CSVEDDISGEKLFF. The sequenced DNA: TGCAGCGTTGAAGATGATATCAGCGGTGAAAAACTGTTTTTT.